This record covers a single TCR beta chain. This sample is drawn from a study of control samples from healthy donors and cancer patients. Germline CDR1 SGHNT, CDR2 YENEEA. With V trimmed by 5 bases and J by 6 bases, 8 bases remained unmatched. The CDR3 consists of 15 residues. Clones were sequenced by immunoSEQ multiplex PCR, and TCRdb holds only the in-frame ones, with some missing. The sample has approximately 230,000 clones; over 75% are singletons. The sequence came from a woman aged 55 to 70 with lung cancer. The chain joins TRBV11-3 to TRBJ2-1, with TRBD2 matching over 9 bases. The sample comprised PBMCs. The CDR3 DNA is TGTGCCAGCAGCCGAAGCGCGGGGGGGCCCAATGAGCAGTTCTTC. Translation gives CASSRSAGGPNEQFF. The whole variable domain, remainder taken from reference TRBV11-3 and TRBJ2-1, is EAGVVQSPRYKIIEKKQPVAFWCNPISGHNTLYWYLQNLGQGPELLIRYENEEAVDDSQLPKDRFSAERLKGVDSTLKIQPAELGDSAVYLCASSRSAGGPNEQFFGPGTRLTVL.